This T cell receptor beta chain appears in the sequencing data of a study of OX40 agonist ivuxolimab in advanced cancers. Autoimmune disease history or systemic immunosuppression disqualified patients. Notes on this clone: Its antigen is unknown.

The table came from immunoSEQ multiplex PCR; TCRdb's copy has only in-frame clones and leaves some out. Here the sample spans fewer than 100,000 clones, roughly nine tenths being singletons. Overall study findings and caveats: Clones of CD4+ and CD8+ blood T cells grew by week 6 at doses of 0.1 to 3.0 mg/kg. Some of the nonresponding patients also showed low levels of normalized T-cell clonal expansion. There were, on average, more expanded clones in CD8+ T cells than in CD4+.

Trimming stripped 0 bases from V and 10 bases from J, with 13 bases between. This CDR3 has 13 residues. Germline V CDR1 and CDR2: SQVTM, ANQGSEA. The chain combines TRBV29-1 with TRBJ1-3; D not certain. The sequencing here drew on CD4+ or CD8+ T cells sorted from blood, taken in a trial of the OX40 agonist ivuxolimab. The source is an adult with an advanced solid tumor such as melanoma, head and neck, liver or kidney cancer. CDR3 in DNA: TGCAGCGTTGAAGATCCGGGCACCCAAACCATATATTTT. This encodes CSVEDPGTQTIYF.